The 19 T cell receptor beta chains given below trace back to one sample, sequenced in a study of cytomegalovirus exposure and HLA in healthy donors. Using immunoSEQ multiplex PCR, the repertoire was profiled, and TCRdb retains in-frame clones only, with some absent. The sample shows 150,000 to 180,000 clones, just over 85% of them seen only once. Sequencing was carried out using PBMCs. Source of these receptors: a human donor in good health.

V and J are TRBV19 and TRBJ1-4; D ambiguous. V was pared by 7 bases and J by 0 bases, with 21 bases between. The CDR3 is made up of 18 amino acids. Germline CDR1 reads LNHDA; CDR2 reads SQIVND (reference sequence). The CDR3 loop is CASNTHSMRDSTNEKLFF. The CDR3 DNA reads TGTGCCAGTAACACTCACAGTATGAGGGATTCAACTAATGAAAAACTGTTTTTT.

The rearrangement joins TRBV27 to TRBJ1-5, with D unresolved. Between the trimmed V and J ends, which lost 6 bases and 7 bases, there was a span of 16 bases. This CDR3 contains 14 residues. Germline CDR1 is MNHEY and CDR2 is SMNVEV (reference sequence). This CDR3 reads CASRPLAPGQPQHF. DNA of the CDR3: TGTGCCAGCAGGCCCCTGGCGCCGGGACAGCCCCAGCATTTT.

The chain couples TRBV5-8 to TRBJ2-1, with 8 positions matching TRBD2. CDR1 and CDR2 from the germline V gene are SGHTS and YDEGEE. The CDR3 is made up of 13 amino acids. J lost 9 bases, V lost 4 bases, and 6 bases had no gene match. The CDR3 is CASSQGLDVEQFF. As DNA, the CDR3 is TGTGCCAGCAGCCAGGGACTAGATGTTGAGCAGTTCTTC.

The gene calls are TRBV4-3 and TRBJ1-1, with a tentative D call TRBD1 (5 bases). This CDR3 is built from 16 residues. CDR1 is LGHNA, CDR2 YSLEER, per germline. V was cut by 0 bases and J by 2 bases, with 13 bases left in between. The CDR3 is CASSQDFQGHNTEAFF. Written as DNA, the CDR3 is TGCGCCAGCAGCCAAGACTTCCAGGGCCACAACACTGAAGCTTTCTTT.

This chain connects TRBV6-6 to TRBJ1-1, with TRBD1 matching 8 bases. The CDR3 is made up of 15 amino acids. With 2 bases clipped from V and 5 bases from J, the junction kept 7 bases outside the gene matches. Per germline, CDR1 MNHNY and CDR2 SVGAGI (reference sequence). CDR3 protein: CASSYSGTGATEAFF. CDR3 DNA: TGTGCCAGCAGTTACAGTGGGACAGGTGCTACTGAAGCTTTCTTT.

The chain couples TRBV5-1 to TRBJ1-4; weak D call: TRBD1 (6 bases). V lost 1 base and J 4 bases, leaving 14 bases between the germline ends. Germline V CDR1 and CDR2: SGHRS, YFSETQ. The CDR3 runs to 16 residues. The CDR3 DNA is TGCGCCAGCAGCTTGTCTCAAGGACAGATTAATGAAAAACTGTTTTTT. Translated: CASSLSQGQINEKLFF.

The chain uses TRBV6-1 and TRBJ1-5; no definite D call. Germline V CDR1 and CDR2: MNHNS, SASEGT. This CDR3 spans 13 amino acids. With 4 bases removed from V and 4 bases from J, the gap between germline ends came to 8 bases. The CDR3 bases are TGTGCCAGCAGTGGTCGGGGAAATCAGCCCCAGCATTTT. Its protein is CASSGRGNQPQHF.

The chain carries TRBV5-6 and TRBJ1-1; D may be TRBD1 (6 bases). Germline CDR1 reads SGHDT; CDR2 reads YYEEEE. V shed 4 bases and J shed 0 bases, with 16 bases lying between them. The CDR3 has 16 residues. The CDR3 DNA sequence: TGTGCCAGCAGCGTTAGGGGGAAGGGCATGAACACTGAAGCTTTCTTT. This gives the protein CASSVRGKGMNTEAFF.

This clone was picked up one time. The chain carries TRBV6-1 and TRBJ2-4, with D tentatively TRBD1 (6 bases). Germline V gene sequence: CDR1 MNHNS, CDR2 SASEGT. With 3 bases removed from V and 0 bases from J, the gap between germline ends came to 15 bases. The CDR3 is 17 amino acids. The CDR3 DNA is TGTGCCAGCAGTGACGGGCAGGGGCGGAGAGCCAAAAACATTCAGTACTTC. Its protein is CASSDGQGRRAKNIQYF.

The rearrangement uses TRBV18 and TRBJ2-7; 8 nucleotides match TRBD2. V shed 4 bases and J 3 bases; nucleotides not matched to a gene: 2. The length of the CDR3 is 13 residues. CDR1 and CDR2 (germline): KGHSH, LQKENI. CDR3 in amino acids: CASSQGLVYEQYF. CDR3 nucleotide sequence: TGTGCCAGCTCACAGGGACTAGTCTACGAGCAGTACTTC.

V usage is TRBV19 and J usage is TRBJ1-2; TRBD1 matches 7 bases. The CDR3 spans 16 residues. J gave up 8 bases and V 4 bases, and 16 bases lay outside the gene matches. Germline CDR1 LNHDA, CDR2 SQIVND (reference sequence). CDR3 nucleotides: TGTGCCAGTAGTAGGTCGCATGGACAGGACCGCTGGGGCTACACCTTC. Translating gives CASSRSHGQDRWGYTF.

The gene calls are TRBV11-2 and TRBJ2-2; no reliable D call. Germline assignment: CDR1 SGHAT and CDR2 FQNNGV. Trimming cost V 5 bases and J 3 bases, with 13 bases left between them. This CDR3 region has 15 residues. CDR3 coding DNA: TGTGCCAGCAGCCCTGCAGTTTCGTACACCGGGGAGCTGTTTTTT. Amino acid sequence: CASSPAVSYTGELFF.

This chain joins TRBV18 and TRBJ2-7, with 8 bases matching TRBD1. V was clipped by 3 bases and J by 3 bases; unmatched bases: 4. CDR1 is KGHSH, CDR2 LQKENI, per germline. The CDR3 is 14 amino acids. CDR3 region: CASSPNGQGYEQYF. As DNA, the CDR3 is TGTGCCAGCTCACCGAACGGACAGGGCTACGAGCAGTACTTC.

The chain joins TRBV28 to TRBJ2-7; possible D gene TRBD1, 5 bases. This CDR3 is 14 amino acids long. The V gene's germline CDR1 is MDHEN and CDR2 SYDVKM. Between the trimmed V and J ends, which lost 2 bases and 2 bases, there was a span of 10 bases. As DNA, the CDR3 is TGTGCCAGCAGTTTAGACCCAGGGACCTACGAGCAGTACTTC. As protein: CASSLDPGTYEQYF.

The DNA of the CDR3 is TGTGCCAGTAGTATTTGGACTAGCGGGAGTGCAGAGACCCAGTACTTC. Translation: CASSIWTSGSAETQYF. The J gene is TRBJ2-5, the V gene TRBV19; TRBD2 agrees at 13 bases. This CDR3 contains 16 residues. Germline V lookup: CDR1 LNHDA, CDR2 SQIVND (reference sequence). Trimming removed 3 bases from V and 4 bases from J; junction bases left unmatched: 5.

The rearrangement uses TRBV5-1 and TRBJ2-2; possibly TRBD1 for D (5 bases). The CDR3 has 13 amino acids. V dropped 4 bases and J dropped 7 bases, with 11 bases sitting between them. The germline gives CDR1 SGHRS, CDR2 YFSETQ. DNA of the CDR3: TGCGCCAGCAGCAACCAGGGATACGGGGAGCTGTTTTTT. It specifies CASSNQGYGELFF. Using reference TRBV5-1 and TRBJ2-2 for the parts outside the CDR3, the full variable domain is KAGVTQTPRYLIKTRGQQVTLSCSPISGHRSVSWYQQTPGQGLQFLFEYFSETQRNKGNFPGRFSGRQFSNSRSEMNVSTLELGDSALYLCASSNQGYGELFFGEGSRLTVL.

This rearrangement joins TRBV15 to TRBJ2-3, with 10 bases that match TRBD2. V shed 1 base and J 4 bases; nucleotides not matched to a gene: 2. This CDR3 has 15 residues. Looked up from germline, CDR1 is LNHNV and CDR2 is YYDKDF (reference sequence). CDR3 sequence: CATSRAGTSADTQYF. The CDR3 DNA sequence: TGTGCCACCAGCAGAGCCGGGACTAGCGCAGATACGCAGTATTTT.

The V call is TRBV5-1, the J call TRBJ1-3; 7 bases are a match to TRBD1. The CDR3 is made up of 15 amino acids. Trimming cost V 0 bases and J 2 bases; bases outside gene matches: 2. Germline V CDR1 and CDR2: SGHRS, YFSETQ. The CDR3 sequence: CASSLGQGTGNTIYF. The CDR3 bases are TGCGCCAGCAGCTTGGGACAGGGAACTGGAAACACCATATATTTT.

The chain recombines TRBV7-3 with TRBJ2-5, with D possibly matching TRBD2 (6 bases). From germline, CDR1 is SGHTA and CDR2 FQGTGA. The CDR3 totals 13 residues. The V end lost 2 bases, the J end lost 4 bases, and 8 bases lay between the germline ends. The CDR3 protein is CASSLGGRETQYF. CDR3 in DNA: TGTGCCAGCAGCTTAGGGGGGAGAGAGACCCAGTACTTC. The variable domain in full, with the rest retrieved from reference TRBV7-3 and TRBJ2-5, is GAGVSQTPSNKVTEKGKYVELRCDPISGHTALYWYRQSLGQGPEFLIYFQGTGAADDSGLPNDRFFAVRPEGSVSTLKIQRTERGDSAVYLCASSLGGRETQYFGPGTRLLVL.